This entry describes one T cell receptor (beta chain). What it binds is not known. This specimen belongs to a study of CXCR3-negative and CXCR3-positive naive CD8 T cells. General observations from the study: From TRB CDR3 properties, TCR strength was inferred; surface CD5 did not differ between naive subsets.

The CDR3 is 15 residues long. Per germline, CDR1 LGHNA and CDR2 YNFKEQ. In preparing the TRB cDNA libraries, 5' RACE with UMI labels was used. TCRdb reprocessed the 5' RACE reads; each CDR3 protein has one entry and no DNA is given. The table lists tens of thousands of distinct CDR3 sequences, with 9.5% to 13% in the top ten. This clonotype was sampled from a human donor in good health. Some clones in this sample may be carry-over from other donors' samples. The sequenced sample consisted of memory CD8+ T cells from blood. The chain links TRBV4-2 to TRBJ1-5; lacking DNA, the TRBD1 call made by TCRdb goes unchecked. CDR3 sequence reads: CASSQDSGGGQPQHF.